This T cell receptor (beta chain) was obtained from a study of blood T cell repertoires in COVID-19. Across the whole study: The United States, Italy and Spain provided the acute and convalescent COVID-19 samples. The cDNA or gDNA used as material had been derived from T cells, B-cell-depleted T cells, or PBMCs.

The method was immunoSEQ multiplex PCR; TCRdb's version includes in-frame clones alone and lacks a portion of them. The sample contains about 240,000 clones, approximately 86% of which appear only once. Germline CDR1 KGHDR, CDR2 SFDVKD. Trimming shortened V by 4 bases and J by 11 bases, and 16 bases separated the two germline ends. The CDR3 loop spans 13 amino acids. The gene calls are TRBV24-1 and TRBJ1-1; D not resolved. The TCR was taken from a woman between 65 and 79 years old with active or convalescent COVID-19. The specimen sequenced was peripheral blood. CDR3: CATSDPVRPRAFF. Written as DNA, the CDR3 is TGTGCCACCAGTGACCCCGTGCGGCCGAGGGCTTTCTTT.